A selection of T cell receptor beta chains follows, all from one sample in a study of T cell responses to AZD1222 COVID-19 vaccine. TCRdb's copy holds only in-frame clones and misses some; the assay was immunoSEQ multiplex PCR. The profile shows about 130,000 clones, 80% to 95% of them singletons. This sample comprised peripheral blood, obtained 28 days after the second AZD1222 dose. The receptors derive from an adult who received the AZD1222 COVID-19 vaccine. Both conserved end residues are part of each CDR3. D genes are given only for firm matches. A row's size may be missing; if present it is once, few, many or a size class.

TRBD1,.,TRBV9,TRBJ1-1,TGTGCCAGCAGCTCGTCGGGACAGGGGATTGATATGTGGGGCACTGAAGCTTTCTTT,CASSSSGQGIDMWGTEAFF
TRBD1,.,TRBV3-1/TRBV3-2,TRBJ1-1,TGTGCCAGCAGCTCGGGAGGAAGGGGGCGTTGGACTGAAGCTTTCTTT,CASSSGGRGRWTEAFF
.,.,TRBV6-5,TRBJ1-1,TGTGCCAGCAGGCCGGCGGGGAACACTGAAGCTTTCTTT,CASRPAGNTEAFF
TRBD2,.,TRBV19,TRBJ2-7,TGTGCCAGTAGTATGGTAGCGGGAGACGAGCAGTACTTC,CASSMVAGDEQYF
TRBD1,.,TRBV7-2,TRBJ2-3,TGTGCCAGCAGCTTAGGGACAGGTGGTCCGGATACGCAGTATTTT,CASSLGTGGPDTQYF
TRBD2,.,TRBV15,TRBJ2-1,TGTGCCACCAGCAGAGGGCCAGCGGGAGAGGAGTTAGGCTACAATGAGCAGTTCTTC,CATSRGPAGEELGYNEQFF
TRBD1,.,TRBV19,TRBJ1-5,TGTGCCAGTAGTGTAGGACAGGGGGGAGTTTATAGCAATCAGCCCCAGCATTTT,CASSVGQGGVYSNQPQHF
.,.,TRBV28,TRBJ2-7,TGTGCCAGCAGTTTGCACAACTCCTACGAGCAGTACTTC,CASSLHNSYEQYF
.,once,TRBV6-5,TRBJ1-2,TGTGCCAGCAGGACGGACATTAAAGGAGGCTACACCTTC,CASRTDIKGGYTF
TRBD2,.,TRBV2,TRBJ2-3,TGTGCCAGTCTCGAGGGTAGCGGGAGTACAGATACGCAGTATTTT,CASLEGSGSTDTQYF
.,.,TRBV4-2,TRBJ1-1,TGTGCCAGCAGCCAAGGGACGAGGACTGAAGCTTTCTTT,CASSQGTRTEAFF
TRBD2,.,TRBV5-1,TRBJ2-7,TGCGCCAGCAGCCTTACGACTAGCGGGAGGGCTTACGAGCAGTACTTC,CASSLTTSGRAYEQYF
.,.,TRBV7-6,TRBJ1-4,TGTGCCAGCAGCCAACAGGCCTATAATGAAAAACTGTTTTTT,CASSQQAYNEKLFF
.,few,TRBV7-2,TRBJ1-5,TGTGCCAGCAGCTTTTCTGGTAGCAATCAGCCCCAGCATTTT,CASSFSGSNQPQHF
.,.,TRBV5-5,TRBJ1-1,TGTGCCAGCAGCAGGAGCAGGGAATGGACTGAAGCTTTCTTT,CASSRSREWTEAFF
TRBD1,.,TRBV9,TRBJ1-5,TGTGCCAGCAGCGTAGGGACAGGGGGCTTTAGCAATCAGCCCCAGCATTTT,CASSVGTGGFSNQPQHF
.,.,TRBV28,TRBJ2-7,TGTGCCAGCAGTCCGGAGGTCTACGAGCAGTACTTC,CASSPEVYEQYF
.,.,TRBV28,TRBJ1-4,TGTGCCAGCAGCCCGTTGTTTGAAAAACTGTTTTTT,CASSPLFEKLFF
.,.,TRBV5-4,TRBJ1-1,TGTGCCAGCAGCTTGAAGGGGACGGGCACTGAAGCTTTCTTT,CASSLKGTGTEAFF
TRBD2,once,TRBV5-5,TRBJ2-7,TGTGCCAGCAGCTTGGCGGCTAGCGGGACCTACGAGCAGTACTTC,CASSLAASGTYEQYF
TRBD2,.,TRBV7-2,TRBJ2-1,TGTGCCAGCAGCTTAGAGGCTAGCGGCTGGGGGTCCTACAATGAGCAGTTCTTC,CASSLEASGWGSYNEQFF
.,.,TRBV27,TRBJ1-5,TGTGCCAGCAGTGCGGTGGGCCCTCATCAGCCCCAGCATTTT,CASSAVGPHQPQHF
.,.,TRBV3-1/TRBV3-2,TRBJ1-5,TGTGCCAGCAGCCTCCCGTACAGGACTAATCAGCCCCAGCATTTT,CASSLPYRTNQPQHF
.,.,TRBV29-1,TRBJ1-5,TGCAGCGTTGCTCAGCCCCAGCATTTT,CSVAQPQHF
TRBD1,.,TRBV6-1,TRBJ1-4,TGTGCCAGCAGTGAACAGGGGGCTGGGGAAAAACTGTTTTTT,CASSEQGAGEKLFF
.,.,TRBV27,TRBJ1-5,TGTGCCAGCAGTTTCCTGGGCGCAGGGGATCAGCCCCAGCATTTT,CASSFLGAGDQPQHF
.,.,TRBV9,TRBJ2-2,TGTGCCAGCAGCGTAGGCCCTTGGGGGGCCAGGACCGGGGAGCTGTTTTTT,CASSVGPWGARTGELFF
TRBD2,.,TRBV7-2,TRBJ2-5,TGTGCCAGCAGCCTCCCCGGGACTAGCGGGAGTGGAGAGACCCAGTACTTC,CASSLPGTSGSGETQYF
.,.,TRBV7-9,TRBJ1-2,TGTGCCAGCAGCTTAAACCAGGGGCTGGACTATGGCTACACCTTC,CASSLNQGLDYGYTF
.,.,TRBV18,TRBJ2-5,TGTGCCAGCTCACCACCGGACCGGGTAACAGAGACCCAGTACTTC,CASSPPDRVTETQYF
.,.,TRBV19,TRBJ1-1,TGTGCCAGTAGTATAGGAGGGACCGTCCTAAACACTGAAGCTTTCTTT,CASSIGGTVLNTEAFF
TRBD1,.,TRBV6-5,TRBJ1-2,TGTGCCAGCAGTTACTCAGGGGTTGGGACAGTCGGGGGCTACACCTTC,CASSYSGVGTVGGYTF
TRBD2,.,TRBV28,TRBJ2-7,TGTGCCAGCAGTTTCACTCACGGACTAGCGGGGGGATCCTACGAGCAGTACTTC,CASSFTHGLAGGSYEQYF
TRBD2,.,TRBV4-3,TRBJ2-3,TGCGCCAGCAGCCCCCGACTAGCGGGAGGCCTAAATACGCAGTATTTT,CASSPRLAGGLNTQYF
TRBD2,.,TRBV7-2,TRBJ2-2,TGTGCCAGCAGCACCCATCGGACTAGCGGGAGTGACACCGGGGAGCTGTTTTTT,CASSTHRTSGSDTGELFF
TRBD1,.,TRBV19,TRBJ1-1,TGTGCCAGTATCCCCGGGACAGGGAACACTGAAGCTTTCTTT,CASIPGTGNTEAFF
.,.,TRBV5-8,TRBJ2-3,TGTGCCAGCAGCCCTACGGGACATACGCAGTATTTT,CASSPTGHTQYF
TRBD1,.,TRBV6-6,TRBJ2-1,TGTGCCAGCAGTCTAGCCCCCCAGGGACAGGGGGTGGGAGAGCAGTTCTTC,CASSLAPQGQGVGEQFF
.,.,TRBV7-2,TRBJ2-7,TGTGCCAGCAGCTTTCCGCATGCCGAGCAGTACTTC,CASSFPHAEQYF
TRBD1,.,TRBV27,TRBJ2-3,TGTGCCAGCAGTTTGGGGACAGGGGGCAGAGATACGCAGTATTTT,CASSLGTGGRDTQYF
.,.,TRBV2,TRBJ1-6,TGTGCCAGCGCCTACAGGGTAGGGTCACCCCTCCACTTT,CASAYRVGSPLHF